A selection of T cell receptor beta chains follows, all from one sample in a study of OX40 agonist ivuxolimab in advanced cancers. Clones were sequenced by immunoSEQ multiplex PCR, and TCRdb holds only the in-frame ones, with some missing. The table lists about 61,000 clones, roughly 84% of them singletons. This material consisted of CD4+ or CD8+ T cells sorted from blood, taken in a trial of the OX40 agonist ivuxolimab. These receptors were taken from an adult with an advanced solid tumor such as melanoma, head and neck, liver or kidney cancer. The CDR3 runs from the conserved cysteine through the conserved F or W. Each record gives: J gene, clone size, V gene, D gene, CDR3 DNA, CDR3 protein. A D gene is named only where the DNA matches it firmly. The size of a clone is reported for some rows only, either as once, few or many, or as a class for expanded clones.

TRBJ2-2,NA,TRBV19,NA,TGTGCCAGTAGTATAAGTCAGGGCAGCGGGGAGCTGTTTTTT,CASSISQGSGELFF
TRBJ1-5,NA,TRBV2,NA,TGTGCCAGCAGGAAGGACGGAGGCAATCAGCCCCAGCATTTT,CASRKDGGNQPQHF
TRBJ1-2,once,TRBV11-1,TRBD1,TGTGCCAGCAGCCGGGACAGGGCTGTCTATGGCTACACCTTC,CASSRDRAVYGYTF
TRBJ2-5,NA,TRBV4-2,TRBD2,TGTGCCAGCAGCCTTTACGCTAGCGGGCAAGAGACCCAGTACTTC,CASSLYASGQETQYF
TRBJ2-1,few,TRBV10-1,TRBD2,TGCGCCAGCAGGGCTAGCGGGAGTGGGAATGAGCAGTTCTTC,CASRASGSGNEQFF
TRBJ2-3,few,TRBV7-2,NA,TGTGCCAGCAGCCCGCAGGGGTATGGGTTGGATACGCAGTATTTT,CASSPQGYGLDTQYF
TRBJ2-2,NA,TRBV7-2,TRBD2,TGTGCCAGCAGCTTAGCTAGCGGGAGTAACACCGGGGAGCTGTTTTTT,CASSLASGSNTGELFF
TRBJ2-5,NA,TRBV2,TRBD1,TGTGCCAGCACAAGACAGGGGGGGGAGACCCAGTACTTC,CASTRQGGETQYF
TRBJ2-7,NA,TRBV5-1,NA,TGCGCCAGCAGCTTGGCCGGCAGCCTATCCTTCTACGAGCAGTACTTC,CASSLAGSLSFYEQYF
TRBJ1-1,NA,TRBV6-4,NA,TGTGCCAGCAGTGACCTCGGCACTGAAGCTTTCTTT,CASSDLGTEAFF
TRBJ2-3,few,TRBV6-6,TRBD1,TGTGCCAGCGCGGGACAGGGCCCAGATACGCAGTATTTT,CASAGQGPDTQYF
TRBJ2-7,medium-sized,TRBV6-5,NA,TGTGCCAGCAGAGGGATTGTGAGGGCCGGGGACGAGCAGTACTTC,CASRGIVRAGDEQYF
TRBJ2-1,NA,TRBV4-2,NA,TGTGCCAGCAGCCAAGCCGGTTTGTTGACCTACAATGAGCAGTTCTTC,CASSQAGLLTYNEQFF
TRBJ2-3,NA,TRBV7-2,NA,TGTGCCAGCAGCTTAATAAGTCGGGGGGCTAGCACAGATACGCAGTATTTT,CASSLISRGASTDTQYF
TRBJ1-2,NA,TRBV9,NA,TGTGCCAGCAGCGTTGGCGGGCAGACTAACTATGGCTACACCTTC,CASSVGGQTNYGYTF
TRBJ1-5,NA,TRBV5-1,NA,TGCGCCAGCAGCTTAGGCCCTACGGGGGGAGGGCAGCCCCAGCATTTT,CASSLGPTGGGQPQHF
TRBJ1-1,NA,TRBV6-1,NA,TGTGCCAGCTGCCGATACAGGGTGGGTGAAGCTTTCTTT,CASCRYRVGEAFF
TRBJ2-5,NA,TRBV19,NA,TGTGCCAGTAGTAGATTCGCCCAAGAGACCCAGTACTTC,CASSRFAQETQYF
TRBJ2-1,NA,TRBV5-1,NA,TGCGCCAGCAGACCGGGATCCGACAATGAGCAGTTCTTC,CASRPGSDNEQFF
TRBJ1-1,few,TRBV19,NA,TGTGCCAGTAGTATCTCGGTGACAACAATCCGGGGAGCTTTCTTT,CASSISVTTIRGAFF
TRBJ2-1,NA,TRBV7-2,TRBD2,TGTGCCAGCAGCTCTTCGCGGGAGGCCGGGTACAATGAGCAGTTCTTC,CASSSSREAGYNEQFF
TRBJ1-1,few,TRBV30,NA,TGTGCCTGGAGTAATGCCCCAGTTAACCCTGAAGCTTTCTTT,CAWSNAPVNPEAFF
TRBJ1-2,medium-sized,TRBV19,NA,TGTGCCAGTAGTAACCCCTTGAGGGGGAAGTCTGGCTACACCTTC,CASSNPLRGKSGYTF
TRBJ2-2,NA,TRBV5-1,NA,TGCGCCATCCAGGACGGGAACACCGGGGAGCTGTTTTTT,CAIQDGNTGELFF
TRBJ2-3,NA,TRBV15,TRBD2,TGTGCCACCAGCAGAGGTGGCCTAGCGGCGACAGATACGCAGTATTTT,CATSRGGLAATDTQYF
TRBJ2-3,once,TRBV6-4,NA,TGTGCCAGCAGTGACCAGACCTCAGATACGCAGTATTTT,CASSDQTSDTQYF
TRBJ1-5,NA,TRBV5-6,NA,TGTGCCAGCAGCTTTTCACAGGGAGGAAGGCAGCCCCAGCATTTT,CASSFSQGGRQPQHF
TRBJ2-1,NA,TRBV27,NA,TGTGCCAGTCGTTCGTCAAGGGAGCGGCTTTTCAATGAGCAGTTCTTC,CASRSSRERLFNEQFF
TRBJ1-4,NA,TRBV18,NA,TGTGCCAGCTCACCACAAACAAAGGCAACTAATGAAAAACTGTTTTTT,CASSPQTKATNEKLFF
TRBJ2-7,NA,TRBV21-1,NA,TGTGCCAGCAGCAAAGTTTTCCGACTAGCGGGGTATCGCGAGCAGTACTTC,CASSKVFRLAGYREQYF
TRBJ1-2,once,TRBV27,NA,TGTGCCAGCAGTTTAGGCCAGGGAAGAAATAACTATGGCTACACCTTC,CASSLGQGRNNYGYTF
TRBJ2-1,NA,TRBV5-6,TRBD2,TGTGCCAGCAGCTTGGTCCCCTCCCTGACGGGAGGGTACAATGAGCAGTTCTTC,CASSLVPSLTGGYNEQFF
TRBJ2-2,once,TRBV7-9,TRBD2,TGTGCCAGCAGCTCCCCGGGACTAGCGGGAGCGCGCACCGGGGAGCTGTTTTTT,CASSSPGLAGARTGELFF
TRBJ2-5,NA,TRBV7-2,NA,TGTGCCAGCAGCCTCGGCCCTACCTCACAAGAGACCCAGTACTTC,CASSLGPTSQETQYF
TRBJ1-2,NA,TRBV9,NA,TGTGCCAGCGGAGGGGAAGGCTATGGCTACACCTTC,CASGGEGYGYTF
TRBJ1-1,NA,TRBV10-3,NA,TGTGCCATCAGTGCGGGCCGGATCGCGGGCACTGAAGCTTTCTTT,CAISAGRIAGTEAFF
TRBJ2-7,NA,TRBV9,TRBD1,TGTGCCAGCAGCGAGAGACAGGGGGCTGGGTACGAGCAGTACTTC,CASSERQGAGYEQYF
TRBJ1-2,NA,TRBV28,NA,TGTGCCAGCGGAATAACAATCTATGGCTACACCTTC,CASGITIYGYTF
TRBJ2-5,NA,TRBV4-1,TRBD1,TGCGCCAGCAGCCAACCAGGACAGGGGATGGAGACCCAGTACTTC,CASSQPGQGMETQYF
TRBJ2-7,NA,TRBV5-4,TRBD1,TGTGCCAGCAGCACATTCTCCGGGACAGGGGGGGGCTACGAGCAGTACTTC,CASSTFSGTGGGYEQYF
TRBJ2-1,NA,TRBV29-1,NA,TGCAGCGTTCTGGGGGGCGCGTCCTACAATGAGCAGTTCTTC,CSVLGGASYNEQFF
TRBJ1-1,NA,TRBV4-1,NA,TGCGCCAGCAGCCAAGATAAGAAGAACACTGAAGCTTTCTTT,CASSQDKKNTEAFF
TRBJ2-6,few,TRBV6-5,NA,TGTGCCAGCAGTTACGGTGGATCCGGGGCCAACGTCCTGACTTTC,CASSYGGSGANVLTF
TRBJ2-7,NA,TRBV19,TRBD1,TGTGCCAGTAGTCCGAGGACAGGGGGAATCTACGAGCAGTACTTC,CASSPRTGGIYEQYF
TRBJ1-6,NA,TRBV4-2,NA,TGTGCCAGCAGCATCACGACAGGCCCTAATTCACCCCTCCACTTT,CASSITTGPNSPLHF
TRBJ2-3,NA,TRBV5-1,NA,TGCGCCAGCAGCTTGGCCGGTCGAGATACGCAGTATTTT,CASSLAGRDTQYF